This T cell receptor beta chain was captured in a study of vaccination and CD4 T cells after COVID-19. At the level of the study: Everyone enrolled got two doses of BNT162b2 or mRNA-1273 vaccine.

Sequenced with the Oncomine TCR Beta short-read assay was DNA taken from cultured CD4+ T cells. Scientists extracted genomic DNA from CD4+ T cells grown in culture. TCRdb fed the PCR reads into MiXCR, producing one record per CDR3 protein. The sample shows over 9,000 distinct CDR3 sequences, about 40% of them seen only once. CDR3 size: 12 residues. Trimming left V 0 bases short and J 0 bases short, with 3 bases between. From germline, CDR1 is DFQATT and CDR2 SNEGSKA (reference sequence). Treatment of the sample: roughly ten-day PBMC culture with coronavirus spike peptide pools or control peptides (ViraFEST assay). Gathering of the CD4+ T cells, from the unexposed donor, took place before the COVID-19 pandemic (2011-2018). TCR sequencing followed the expansion of antigen-specific T cells with peptide pools in ViraFEST. Of note for this clonotype: Its antigen is unknown.

The chain carries TRBV20-1 and TRBJ2-7; D is unresolved. The origin of this receptor is a human donor in good health. Source material: CD4+ T cells from blood, cultured in vitro. CDR3 loop: CSARDFSYEQYF. The CDR3 coding sequence is TGCAGTGCTAGAGACTTCTCCTACGAGCAGTACTTC.